What follows describes a single T cell receptor (beta chain). Its target is unknown. The PCR was carried out with 60 Vbeta primers and 13 Jbeta primers. The data were produced by immunoSEQ multiplex PCR, yet TCRdb's version contains in-frame clones alone and is incomplete. The sample holds tens of thousands of clones, approximately 60% seen once. The sample comes from a study of cytomegalovirus exposure and HLA in healthy donors. Turning to the study itself: Among around 170 million T cells, an earlier analysis found roughly 110 million unique TCR beta sequences. Points from the study as a whole: In a later analysis, specific HLA alleles were associated with some 16,000 TCR beta sequences at a 0.05 false discovery rate.

This sequence originates from a boy between 10 and 17 years old in good health and CMV-seropositive. The source material was PBMCs.

DNA for the CDR3: TGCAGCGTTGAAGATTCAGCGGGGGGTTTCTACTTC. This sequence encodes CSVEDSAGGFYF. The rearrangement joins TRBV29-1 to TRBJ2-7; 9 positions agree with TRBD2. Germline CDR1 is SQVTM and CDR2 is ANQGSEA. The J segment lost 13 bases and the V segment lost 0 bases, leaving 7 bases of the junction unmatched. CDR3 length: 12 residues.